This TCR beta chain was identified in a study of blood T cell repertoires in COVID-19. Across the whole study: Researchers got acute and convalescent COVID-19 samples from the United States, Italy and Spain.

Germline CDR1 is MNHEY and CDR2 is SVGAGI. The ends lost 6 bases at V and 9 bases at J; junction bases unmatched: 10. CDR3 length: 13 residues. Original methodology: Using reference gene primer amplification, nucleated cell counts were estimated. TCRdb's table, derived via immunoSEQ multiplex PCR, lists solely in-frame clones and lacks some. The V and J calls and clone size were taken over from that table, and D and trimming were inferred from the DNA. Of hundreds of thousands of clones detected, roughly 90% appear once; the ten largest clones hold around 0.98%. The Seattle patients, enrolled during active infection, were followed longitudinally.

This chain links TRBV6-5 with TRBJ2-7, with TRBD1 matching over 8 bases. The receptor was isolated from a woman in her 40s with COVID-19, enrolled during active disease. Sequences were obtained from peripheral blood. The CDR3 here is CASRPQQGDPQYF. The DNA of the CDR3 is TGTGCCAGCAGACCACAACAGGGGGATCCGCAGTACTTC.